This TCR beta chain was found in a study of cytomegalovirus exposure and HLA in healthy donors. Regarding the study as a whole: Highest at DRB1 and lowest at HLA-C, TCR association rates differed among HLA loci in a later analysis.

As regards this clone: Its specificity is not known.

PCR used 60 Vbeta primers and 13 Jbeta primers. The repertoire was sequenced with immunoSEQ multiplex PCR; TCRdb's copy has only in-frame clones and lacks some. The data show 120,000 or so clones, with roughly 79% seen just once and 2.2% held by the top ten. Germline-derived CDR1 and CDR2 are MNHEY and SVGAGI. V gave up 6 bases and J gave up 3 bases; unmatched junction bases: 7. The CDR3 has 15 amino acids. This chain joins TRBV6-5 and TRBJ2-7; 11 nucleotides match TRBD1. The receptor's source is a woman between 40 and 55 years old in good health and CMV-seronegative. Input material: PBMCs. The CDR3 loop reads CASSPAGTGGYEQYF. The DNA for the CDR3 is TGTGCCAGCAGCCCGGCCGGGACAGGGGGCTACGAGCAGTACTTC.